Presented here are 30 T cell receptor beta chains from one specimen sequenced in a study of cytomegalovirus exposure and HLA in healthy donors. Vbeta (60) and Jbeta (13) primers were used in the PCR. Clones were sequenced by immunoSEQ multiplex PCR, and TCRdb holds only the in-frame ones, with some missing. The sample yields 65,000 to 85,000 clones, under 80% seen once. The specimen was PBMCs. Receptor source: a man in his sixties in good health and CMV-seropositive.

The CDR3 is CASSLDPGNNYGYTF. The DNA for the CDR3 is TGTGCCAGCAGCTTAGATCCGGGAAATAACTATGGCTACACCTTC. The gene calls are TRBV7-8 and TRBJ1-2; D is undetermined. Germline lookup yields CDR1 SGHVS and CDR2 FQNEAQ. This CDR3 region has 15 residues. Trimming took 1 base from V and 1 from J, leaving 10 bases between them.

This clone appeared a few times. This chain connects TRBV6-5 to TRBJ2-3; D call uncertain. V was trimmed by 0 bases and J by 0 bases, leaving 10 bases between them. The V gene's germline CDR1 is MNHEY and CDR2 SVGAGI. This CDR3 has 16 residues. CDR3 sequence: CASSYSWMTSTDTQYF. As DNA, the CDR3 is TGTGCCAGCAGTTACTCCTGGATGACTAGCACAGATACGCAGTATTTT.

The CDR3 reads CASSFTAGEKLFF. The CDR3 region has the DNA TGTGCCAGCAGTTTCACAGCGGGTGAAAAACTGTTTTTT. V is TRBV25-1 and J is TRBJ1-4; D remains ambiguous. The CDR3 is made up of 13 amino acids. With 5 bases removed from V and 7 bases from J, the gap between germline ends came to 11 bases. Germline V gives CDR1 MGHDK, CDR2 SYGVNS. Based on the CDR3 plus reference TRBV25-1 and TRBJ1-4, the full variable domain is EADIYQTPRYLVIGTGKKITLECSQTMGHDKMYWYQQDPGMELHLIHYSYGVNSTEKGDLSSESTVSRIRTEHFPLTLESARPSHTSQYLCASSFTAGEKLFFGSGTQLSVL.

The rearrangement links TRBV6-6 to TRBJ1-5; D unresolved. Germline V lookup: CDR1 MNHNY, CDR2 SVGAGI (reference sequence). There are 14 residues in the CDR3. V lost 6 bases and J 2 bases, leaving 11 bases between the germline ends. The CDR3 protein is CASSLLAGNQPQHF. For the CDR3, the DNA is TGTGCCAGCAGCCTCCTTGCGGGCAATCAGCCCCAGCATTTT.

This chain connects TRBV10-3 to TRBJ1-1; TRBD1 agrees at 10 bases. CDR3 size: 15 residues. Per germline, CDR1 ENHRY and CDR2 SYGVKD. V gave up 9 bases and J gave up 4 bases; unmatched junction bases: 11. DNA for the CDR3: TGTGCCATTTCCGGGACAGGGGATTTGGGCACTGAAGCTTTCTTT. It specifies CAISGTGDLGTEAFF.

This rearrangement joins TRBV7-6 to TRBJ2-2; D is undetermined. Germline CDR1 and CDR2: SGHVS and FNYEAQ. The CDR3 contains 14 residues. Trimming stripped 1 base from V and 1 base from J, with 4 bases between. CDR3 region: CASSLGQNTGELFF. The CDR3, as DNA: TGTGCCAGCAGCTTAGGTCAGAACACCGGGGAGCTGTTTTTT.

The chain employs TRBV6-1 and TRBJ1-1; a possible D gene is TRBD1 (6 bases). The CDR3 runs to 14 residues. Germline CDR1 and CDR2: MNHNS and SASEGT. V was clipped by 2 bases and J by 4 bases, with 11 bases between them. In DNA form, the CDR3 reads TGTGCCAGCAGTGAAATAGGGGACATCACTGAAGCTTTCTTT. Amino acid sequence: CASSEIGDITEAFF.

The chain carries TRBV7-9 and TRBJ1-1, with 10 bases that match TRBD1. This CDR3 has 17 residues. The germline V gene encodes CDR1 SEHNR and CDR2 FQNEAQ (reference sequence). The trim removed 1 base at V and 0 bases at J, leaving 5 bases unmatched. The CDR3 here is CASSLGQGAGMNTEAFF. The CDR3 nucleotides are TGTGCCAGCAGCTTAGGACAGGGGGCGGGAATGAACACTGAAGCTTTCTTT.

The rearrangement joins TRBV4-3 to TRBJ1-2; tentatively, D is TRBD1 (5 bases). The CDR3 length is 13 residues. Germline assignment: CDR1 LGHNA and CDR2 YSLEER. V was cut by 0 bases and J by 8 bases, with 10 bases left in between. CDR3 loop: CASSQERGGGYTF. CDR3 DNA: TGCGCCAGCAGCCAAGAGCGGGGCGGCGGCTACACCTTC.

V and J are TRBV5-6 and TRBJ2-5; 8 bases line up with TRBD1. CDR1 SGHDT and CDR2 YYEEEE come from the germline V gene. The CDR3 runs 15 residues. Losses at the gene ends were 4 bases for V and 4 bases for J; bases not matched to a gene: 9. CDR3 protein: CASSLPGQERETQYF. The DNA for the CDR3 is TGTGCCAGCAGCCTACCGGGACAGGAACGAGAGACCCAGTACTTC.

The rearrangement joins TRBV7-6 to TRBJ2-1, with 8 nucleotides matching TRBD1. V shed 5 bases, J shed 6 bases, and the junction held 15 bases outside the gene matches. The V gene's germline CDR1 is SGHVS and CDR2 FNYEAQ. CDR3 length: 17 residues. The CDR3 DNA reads TGTGCCAGCAGCCCAGGACAGGGACGGGGATCTCGCAATGAGCAGTTCTTC. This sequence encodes CASSPGQGRGSRNEQFF.

The chain's CDR3 is CATVGRSLFF. The CDR3 region has the DNA TGTGCCACCGTTGGGCGTTCCCTCTTCTTC. The chain links TRBV28 to TRBJ2-1; D remains ambiguous. Germline assignment: CDR1 MDHEN and CDR2 SYDVKM. This CDR3 region has 10 residues. V was pared by 10 bases and J by 16 bases, with 17 bases between.

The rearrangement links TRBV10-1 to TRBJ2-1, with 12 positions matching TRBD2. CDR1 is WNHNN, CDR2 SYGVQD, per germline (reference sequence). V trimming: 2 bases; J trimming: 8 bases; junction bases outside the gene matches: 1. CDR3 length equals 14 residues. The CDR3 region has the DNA TGCGCCAGCAGTGAGGGACTAGCGGGATATGAGCAGTTCTTC. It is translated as CASSEGLAGYEQFF.

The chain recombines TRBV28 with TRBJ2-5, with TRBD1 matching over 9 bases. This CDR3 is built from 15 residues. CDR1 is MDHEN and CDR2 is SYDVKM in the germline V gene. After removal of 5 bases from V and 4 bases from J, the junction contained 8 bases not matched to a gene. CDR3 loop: CASSLGDRVGETQYF. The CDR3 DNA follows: TGTGCCAGCAGTCTCGGGGACAGGGTCGGAGAGACCCAGTACTTC.

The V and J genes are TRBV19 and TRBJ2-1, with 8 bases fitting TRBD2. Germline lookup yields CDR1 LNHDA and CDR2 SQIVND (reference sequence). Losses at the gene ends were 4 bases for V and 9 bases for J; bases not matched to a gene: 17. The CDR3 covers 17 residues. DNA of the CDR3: TGTGCCAGTAGTACACTCCCCCGGGGGGGCCGGGTTAGTGAGCAGTTCTTC. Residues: CASSTLPRGGRVSEQFF.

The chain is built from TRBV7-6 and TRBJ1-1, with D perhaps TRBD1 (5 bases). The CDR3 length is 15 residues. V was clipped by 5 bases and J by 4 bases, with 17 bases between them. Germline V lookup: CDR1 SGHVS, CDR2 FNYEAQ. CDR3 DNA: TGTGCCAGCAGCACCCGGAGGGGTGAAGGCACTGAAGCTTTCTTT. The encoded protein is CASSTRRGEGTEAFF.

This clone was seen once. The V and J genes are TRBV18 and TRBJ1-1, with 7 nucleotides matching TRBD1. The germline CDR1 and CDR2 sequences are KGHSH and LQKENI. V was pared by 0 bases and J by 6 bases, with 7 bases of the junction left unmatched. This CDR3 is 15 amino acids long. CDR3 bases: TGTGCCAGCTCACCACCGAGTCAGGGGGACGCTGAAGCTTTCTTT. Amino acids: CASSPPSQGDAEAFF.

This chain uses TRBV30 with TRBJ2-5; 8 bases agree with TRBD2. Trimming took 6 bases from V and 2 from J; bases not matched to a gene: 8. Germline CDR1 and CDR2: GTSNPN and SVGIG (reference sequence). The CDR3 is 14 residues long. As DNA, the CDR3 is TGTGCCTGTCTACCGGGGGGGGGTCAAGAGACCCAGTACTTC. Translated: CACLPGGGQETQYF.

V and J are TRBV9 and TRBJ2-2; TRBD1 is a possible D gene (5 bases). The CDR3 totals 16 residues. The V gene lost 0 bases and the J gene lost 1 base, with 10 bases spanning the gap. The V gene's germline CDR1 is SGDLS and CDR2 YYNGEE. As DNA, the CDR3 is TGTGCCAGCAGCGTAGCAATAGGACAGAACACCGGGGAGCTGTTTTTT. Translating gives CASSVAIGQNTGELFF.

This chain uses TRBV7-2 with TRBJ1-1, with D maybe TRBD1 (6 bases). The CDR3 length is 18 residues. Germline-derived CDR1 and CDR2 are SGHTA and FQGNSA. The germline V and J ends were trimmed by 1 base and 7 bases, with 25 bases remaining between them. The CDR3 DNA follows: TGTGCCAGCAGCTTAGGGGCGGGAGGGGGTTACTGGGTAGGTGAAGCTTTCTTT. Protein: CASSLGAGGGYWVGEAFF.

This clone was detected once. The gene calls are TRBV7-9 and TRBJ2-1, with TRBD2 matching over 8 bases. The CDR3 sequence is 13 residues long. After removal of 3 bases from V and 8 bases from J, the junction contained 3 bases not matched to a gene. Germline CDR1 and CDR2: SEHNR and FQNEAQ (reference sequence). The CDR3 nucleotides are TGTGCCAGCAGCTTTTATAGCGGGGATGAGCAGTTCTTC. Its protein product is CASSFYSGDEQFF.

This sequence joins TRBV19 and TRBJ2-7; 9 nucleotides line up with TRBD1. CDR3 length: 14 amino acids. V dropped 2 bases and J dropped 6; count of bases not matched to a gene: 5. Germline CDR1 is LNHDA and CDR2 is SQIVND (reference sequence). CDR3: CASSIFGTGSEQYF. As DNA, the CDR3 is TGTGCCAGTAGTATATTTGGGACAGGGAGCGAGCAGTACTTC. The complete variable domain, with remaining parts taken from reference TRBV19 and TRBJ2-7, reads DGGITQSPKYLFRKEGQNVTLSCEQNLNHDAMYWYRQDPGQGLRLIYYSQIVNDFQKGDIAEGYSVSREKKESFPLTVTSAQKNPTAFYLCASSIFGTGSEQYFGPGTRLTVT.

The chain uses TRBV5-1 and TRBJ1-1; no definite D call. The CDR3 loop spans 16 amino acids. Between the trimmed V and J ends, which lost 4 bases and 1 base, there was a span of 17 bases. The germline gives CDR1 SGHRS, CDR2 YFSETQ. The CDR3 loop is CASSKGPQGGNTEAFF. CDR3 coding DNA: TGCGCCAGCAGCAAAGGTCCACAAGGAGGGAACACTGAAGCTTTCTTT.

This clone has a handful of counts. DNA for the CDR3: TGTGCCAGCAGCTCCGGCGGGAACTCCTACAATGAGCAGTTCTTC. Its protein is CASSSGGNSYNEQFF. This sequence joins TRBV7-8 and TRBJ2-1; possible D gene TRBD2, 6 bases. The germline CDR1 and CDR2 sequences are SGHVS and FQNEAQ. V was shortened by 4 bases and J by 0 bases, with 10 bases between the two germline ends. The CDR3 consists of 15 residues.

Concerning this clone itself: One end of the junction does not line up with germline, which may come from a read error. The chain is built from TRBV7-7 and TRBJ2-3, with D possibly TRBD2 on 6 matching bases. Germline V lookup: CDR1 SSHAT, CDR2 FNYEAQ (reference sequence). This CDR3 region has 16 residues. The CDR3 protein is CASSSLAEGITDTQYF. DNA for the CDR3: TGTGCTAGCAGCTCCTTAGCGGAGGGGATCACAGATACGCAGTATTTT.

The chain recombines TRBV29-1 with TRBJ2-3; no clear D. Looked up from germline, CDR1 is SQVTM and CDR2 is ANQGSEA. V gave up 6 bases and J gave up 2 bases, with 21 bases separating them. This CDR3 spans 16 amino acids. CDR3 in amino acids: CSVIFWASVNTDTQYF. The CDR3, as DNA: TGCAGCGTCATCTTTTGGGCATCCGTTAACACAGATACGCAGTATTTT.

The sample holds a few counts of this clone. The CDR3 nucleotides are TGTGCCAGCAGCTTCCTTACATCGGGAGATTCACCCCTCCACTTT. Its protein is CASSFLTSGDSPLHF. The chain combines TRBV7-9 with TRBJ1-6; D is undetermined. The CDR3 sequence is 15 residues long. Trimming stripped 3 bases from V and 8 bases from J, with 14 bases between. Germline lookup yields CDR1 SEHNR and CDR2 FQNEAQ (reference sequence).

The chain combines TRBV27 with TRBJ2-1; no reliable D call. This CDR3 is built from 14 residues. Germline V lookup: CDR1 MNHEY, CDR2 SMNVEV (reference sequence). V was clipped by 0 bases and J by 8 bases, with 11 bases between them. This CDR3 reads CASSLSVLRDEQFF. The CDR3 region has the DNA TGTGCCAGCAGTTTATCCGTCCTGAGAGATGAGCAGTTCTTC.

The CDR3 here is CASSLALTSGRGEQFF. CDR3 bases: TGTGCCAGCAGCTTGGCCCTGACTAGCGGGAGAGGTGAGCAGTTCTTC. This sequence joins TRBV5-6 and TRBJ2-1, with 12 positions matching TRBD2. Looked up from germline, CDR1 is SGHDT and CDR2 is YYEEEE. V lost 0 bases and J lost 9; bases outside the gene matches: 7. The CDR3 has 16 residues.

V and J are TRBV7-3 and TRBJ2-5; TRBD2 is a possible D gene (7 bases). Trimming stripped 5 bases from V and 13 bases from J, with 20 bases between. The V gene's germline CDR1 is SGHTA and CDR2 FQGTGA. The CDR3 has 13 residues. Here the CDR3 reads CASSPSTGGARYF. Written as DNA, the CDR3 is TGTGCCAGCAGCCCCTCAACGGGGGGCGCACGGTACTTC. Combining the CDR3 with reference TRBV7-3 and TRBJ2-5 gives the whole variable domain GAGVSQTPSNKVTEKGKYVELRCDPISGHTALYWYRQSLGQGPEFLIYFQGTGAADDSGLPNDRFFAVRPEGSVSTLKIQRTERGDSAVYLCASSPSTGGARYFGPGTRLLVL.